The source of this T cell receptor (beta chain) is a study of blood T cell repertoires in COVID-19. The data were produced by immunoSEQ multiplex PCR, yet TCRdb's version contains in-frame clones alone and is incomplete. The sample has over 200,000 clones; 65% to 85% are singletons. This clone appeared once. This CDR3 is also generated by other DNA sequences in the sample. Enrolled during active infection, Seattle patients were then followed longitudinally. Trimming left V 6 bases short and J 1 base short, with 9 bases between. CDR1 is SEHNR, CDR2 FQNEAQ, per germline (reference sequence). The CDR3 covers 13 residues.

The origin of this receptor is a woman in her twenties or thirties with COVID-19, enrolled during active disease. Specimen: peripheral blood. V is TRBV7-9 and J is TRBJ1-1; D ambiguous. CDR3 amino acids: CASSLAGNTEAFF. In nucleotides, the CDR3 is TGTGCCAGCAGTCTAGCAGGGAACACTGAAGCTTTCTTT.